A single sample gave rise to the 18 T cell receptor beta chains below, sequenced in a study of blood T cell repertoires in COVID-19. Only in-frame clones appear in the TCRdb table, and some are missing; sequencing was by immunoSEQ multiplex PCR. The data hold some 89,000 clones, with roughly nine tenths observed a single time. The sample taken for sequencing was peripheral blood. The source is a man in his fifties or sixties with acute or convalescent COVID-19.

This clone was recorded a few times. The chain is built from TRBV3-1 (or the pseudogene TRBV3-2) and TRBJ1-3, with unresolved D. Germline CDR1 is LGHDT and CDR2 is YNNKEL (reference sequence). Trimming cost V 5 bases and J 1 base, with 6 bases left between them. The CDR3 length is 13 residues. The DNA of the CDR3 is TGTGCCAGCAGCTTGACTTCTGGAAACACCATATATTTT. This encodes CASSLTSGNTIYF.

This sequence joins TRBV15 and TRBJ1-2, with D possibly TRBD1 on 5 matching bases. Trimming took 3 bases from V and 6 from J, leaving 11 bases between them. Per the germline V gene, CDR1 is LNHNV and CDR2 is YYDKDF (reference sequence). The CDR3 is made up of 13 amino acids. Here the CDR3 DNA reads TGTGCCACCAGCAGCCCCGGGACTCATGGCTACACCTTC. Translation: CATSSPGTHGYTF.

The V and J genes are TRBV19 and TRBJ1-1, with TRBD1 as a possible D gene (6 bases). The V end was cut by 6 bases, the J end by 8 bases, with 19 bases between. The CDR3 contains 14 residues. Per the germline V gene, CDR1 is LNHDA and CDR2 is SQIVND (reference sequence). In nucleotides, the CDR3 is TGTGCCAGTAGAGCCGGGGAAGGGGGATCCGAAGCTTTCTTT. It codes for CASRAGEGGSEAFF.

This chain links TRBV4-2 with TRBJ2-5; the match to TRBD2 covers 9 bases. Germline V gene data show CDR1 as LGHNA and CDR2 as YNFKEQ. CDR3 length: 18 residues. Trimming cost V 0 bases and J 4 bases; bases outside gene matches: 12. CDR3 DNA sequence: TGTGCCAGCAGCCAAGAATTTGGAGCGGGGGGTCCGTCAGAGACCCAGTACTTC. This encodes CASSQEFGAGGPSETQYF.

This clone was seen a single time. The chain links TRBV30 to TRBJ1-1, with TRBD1 matching 7 bases. Germline CDR1 is GTSNPN and CDR2 is SVGIG (reference sequence). V lost 7 bases and J lost 0; bases outside the gene matches: 8. CDR3 length: 14 amino acids. DNA for the CDR3: TGTGCCTCGCTCCGGGACAGAGTGAACACTGAAGCTTTCTTT. This encodes CASLRDRVNTEAFF.

This sequence joins TRBV6-5 and TRBJ1-2; 7 bases are shared with TRBD1. The V and J ends lost 11 bases and 10 bases, in that order; junction bases with no gene match: 13. This CDR3 has 12 amino acids. Germline V lookup: CDR1 MNHEY, CDR2 SVGAGI. The CDR3 here is CAAQDRRAAYTF. CDR3 bases: TGTGCCGCCCAGGACAGGCGGGCTGCCTACACCTTC.

The rearrangement uses TRBV6-5 and TRBJ1-2; D gene uncertain. Germline assignment: CDR1 MNHEY and CDR2 SVGAGI. V gave up 7 bases and J gave up 3 bases, with 18 bases separating them. This CDR3 contains 15 residues. CDR3 in amino acids: CASTRLFDGDYGYTF. The CDR3 bases are TGTGCCAGCACGAGACTGTTCGACGGGGACTATGGCTACACCTTC.

V is TRBV9 and J is TRBJ1-5, with D tentatively TRBD1 (6 bases). There are 18 residues in the CDR3. V was trimmed by 3 bases and J by 0 bases, leaving 19 bases between them. Germline assignment: CDR1 SGDLS and CDR2 YYNGEE. This chain's CDR3 is CASSEGEDGGYSNQPQHF. Here the CDR3 DNA reads TGTGCCAGCAGCGAGGGGGAAGACGGCGGGTATAGCAATCAGCCCCAGCATTTT.

The V and J genes are TRBV11-3 and TRBJ1-1; TRBD1 matches 7 bases. V lost 3 bases, J lost 1 base, and 5 bases stayed unmatched. Germline V gene lookup returns CDR1 SGHNT and CDR2 YENEEA. This CDR3 has 15 amino acids. CDR3 DNA sequence: TGTGCCAGCAGCTTGACAGGGAGCAAGAACACTGAAGCTTTCTTT. This translates into CASSLTGSKNTEAFF.

Only a few counts were recorded for this clone. The rearrangement uses TRBV25-1 and TRBJ1-1; 9 bases line up with TRBD1. V gave up 10 bases and J gave up 4 bases; unmatched junction bases: 7. Germline V gene data show CDR1 as MGHDK and CDR2 as SYGVNS. This CDR3 has 13 amino acids. The CDR3 here is CATATGGPTEAFF. As DNA, the CDR3 is TGTGCCACCGCGACAGGGGGTCCCACTGAAGCTTTCTTT. The full variable domain, rest sourced from reference TRBV25-1 and TRBJ1-1, is EADIYQTPRYLVIGTGKKITLECSQTMGHDKMYWYQQDPGMELHLIHYSYGVNSTEKGDLSSESTVSRIRTEHFPLTLESARPSHTSQYLCATATGGPTEAFFGQGTRLTVV.

The chain combines TRBV5-1 with TRBJ2-1, with 7 bases fitting TRBD1. The junction had 7 bases not matched to a gene; V was cut back by 0 bases and J by 1 base. Germline CDR1 and CDR2: SGHRS and YFSETQ. CDR3 length: 17 residues. CDR3 in DNA: TGCGCCAGCAGCTTGGCCCTAAGGGGGCAGTCCTACAATGAGCAGTTCTTC. Translated, it gives CASSLALRGQSYNEQFF.

The chain employs TRBV6-5 and TRBJ1-1; D is unresolved. Trimming took off 4 bases at V and 0 bases at J, with 9 bases between the two ends. Germline V lookup: CDR1 MNHEY, CDR2 SVGAGI. CDR3 length equals 14 residues. CDR3 region: CASSWSPVNTEAFF. The CDR3 DNA reads TGTGCCAGCAGTTGGAGTCCGGTGAACACTGAAGCTTTCTTT.

This clone has only one observation. This chain links TRBV5-1 with TRBJ2-1; 12 nucleotides agree with TRBD2. CDR1 and CDR2 from the germline V gene are SGHRS and YFSETQ. V lost 5 bases, J lost 9 bases, and 18 bases stayed unmatched. The CDR3 length is 18 residues. DNA of the CDR3: TGCGCCAGCAGGCGAAGGGGACTAGCGGGTCCTTCTACAGGTGAGCAGTTCTTC. Amino acid sequence: CASRRRGLAGPSTGEQFF.

This chain links TRBV5-6 with TRBJ1-2; 7 bases map to TRBD1. Trimming at V came to 6 bases and at J to 3 bases, leaving 8 bases not matched to a gene. This CDR3 spans 14 amino acids. CDR1 and CDR2 (germline): SGHDT, YYEEEE. The CDR3 loop is CASTKRTGDYGYTF. CDR3 DNA sequence: TGTGCCAGCACTAAAAGGACAGGAGACTATGGCTACACCTTC.

V gene TRBV6-5 combines with J gene TRBJ1-3; D may be TRBD1 (6 bases). The germline V gene has CDR1 MNHEY and CDR2 SVGAGI. The CDR3 consists of 16 residues. The V and J ends lost 4 bases and 4 bases respectively, with 17 bases between them. The CDR3 region has the DNA TGTGCCAGCAGTTCAAACAACAGGGTACCGGGAAACACCATATATTTT. Protein sequence: CASSSNNRVPGNTIYF.

The chain joins TRBV4-1 to TRBJ1-2; D is perhaps TRBD1 (5 bases). The V and J ends lost 3 bases and 0 bases respectively, with 17 bases between them. In germline, CDR1 is MGHRA, CDR2 YSYEKL. The CDR3 sequence is 17 residues long. CDR3 DNA: TGCGCCAGCAGCCAGGGGCAGGATCGGTCTCCTAACTATGGCTACACCTTC. Translation gives CASSQGQDRSPNYGYTF.

The chain has TRBV3-1 (or the pseudogene TRBV3-2) and TRBJ1-2, with 8 bases lining up with TRBD1. J lost 8 bases, V lost 5 bases, and 13 bases had no gene match. This CDR3 contains 15 residues. Germline V gene lookup returns CDR1 LGHDT and CDR2 YNNKEL (reference sequence). Written as DNA, the CDR3 is TGTGCCAGCAGCTCGGTGCGACAGGGGATGAGGGGCTACACCTTC. Translating it yields CASSSVRQGMRGYTF.

The rearrangement joins TRBV5-1 to TRBJ2-1, with 7 bases that match TRBD2. Germline loops: CDR1 SGHRS, CDR2 YFSETQ. The CDR3 length is 15 residues. The trim removed 2 bases at V and 0 bases at J, leaving 2 bases unmatched. The CDR3 coding sequence is TGCGCCAGCAGCTTCGGGGGGAGCTCCTACAATGAGCAGTTCTTC. It yields the protein CASSFGGSSYNEQFF. Full variable domain (outside the CDR3, taken from reference TRBV5-1 and TRBJ2-1): KAGVTQTPRYLIKTRGQQVTLSCSPISGHRSVSWYQQTPGQGLQFLFEYFSETQRNKGNFPGRFSGRQFSNSRSEMNVSTLELGDSALYLCASSFGGSSYNEQFFGPGTRLTVL.